The 25 T cell receptor beta chains in this list originate from one sample, sequenced in a study of cytomegalovirus exposure and HLA in healthy donors. Amplification used 60 Vbeta primers and 13 Jbeta primers. Generated by immunoSEQ multiplex PCR, the TCRdb table keeps only in-frame clones and is missing some. The sample shows 100,000 to 150,000 clones, roughly four fifths of them seen only once. The sequenced sample consisted of PBMCs. The receptor set was obtained from a girl aged 2 to 10 in good health and CMV-seronegative.

This rearrangement joins TRBV6-6 to TRBJ2-1; D is possibly TRBD2 (5 bases). The CDR3 is 12 amino acids. The V end lost 6 bases, the J end lost 5 bases, and 8 bases lay between the germline ends. CDR1 is MNHNY and CDR2 is SVGAGI in the germline V gene (reference sequence). As DNA, the CDR3 is TGTGCCAGCAGAGACTACAACAATGAGCAGTTCTTC. Encoded protein: CASRDYNNEQFF.

This chain links TRBV25-1 with TRBJ2-5, with TRBD1 identical over 8 bases. The CDR3 consists of 16 residues. With 4 bases clipped from V and 1 base from J, the junction kept 8 bases outside the gene matches. Germline V gene lookup returns CDR1 MGHDK and CDR2 SYGVNS. The CDR3 region is CASSGTGGDRQETQYF. Written as DNA, the CDR3 is TGTGCCAGCAGTGGAACAGGGGGTGATCGCCAAGAGACCCAGTACTTC. Combining the CDR3 with reference TRBV25-1 and TRBJ2-5 gives the whole variable domain EADIYQTPRYLVIGTGKKITLECSQTMGHDKMYWYQQDPGMELHLIHYSYGVNSTEKGDLSSESTVSRIRTEHFPLTLESARPSHTSQYLCASSGTGGDRQETQYFGPGTRLLVL.

V and J are TRBV5-1 and TRBJ2-7, with D possibly matching TRBD1 (5 bases). The germline V gene encodes CDR1 SGHRS and CDR2 YFSETQ. V dropped 4 bases and J dropped 6 bases, with 11 bases sitting between them. The CDR3 sequence is 12 residues long. CDR3 DNA sequence: TGCGCCAGCAGCAGGGCAGGGTTCGAGCAGTACTTC. It is translated as CASSRAGFEQYF.

The gene calls are TRBV9 and TRBJ2-7; 9 nucleotides agree with TRBD2. The CDR3 contains 14 residues. CDR1 and CDR2 from the germline V gene are SGDLS and YYNGEE. V lost 3 bases and J lost 1; bases outside the gene matches: 2. The CDR3 DNA sequence: TGTGCCAGCAGCGGACTAGCGGAGTCCTACGAGCAGTACTTC. Translated, it gives CASSGLAESYEQYF.

This sequence joins TRBV28 and TRBJ1-1; a weak D match, TRBD1 (5 bases). Trimming took 1 base from V and 1 from J, leaving 10 bases between them. This CDR3 is 15 amino acids long. Per the germline V gene, CDR1 is MDHEN and CDR2 is SYDVKM. DNA of the CDR3: TGTGCCAGCAGTTTATACGGGGGGAGGAACACTGAAGCTTTCTTT. The encoded protein is CASSLYGGRNTEAFF.

The rearrangement joins TRBV5-6 to TRBJ1-6, with TRBD1 as a possible D gene (5 bases). Trimming pared 0 bases from V and 10 bases from J, leaving 11 bases between. This CDR3 has 14 amino acids. Germline values: CDR1 SGHDT, CDR2 YYEEEE. The CDR3 region is CASSLGRADSPLHF. The CDR3 nucleotides are TGTGCCAGCAGCTTGGGCAGGGCCGACTCACCCCTCCACTTT.

This clone has just a few counts. CDR3 DNA sequence: TGTGCCTGGAGACTAGCGGGAGGCCCCACCTACAATGAGCAGTTCTTC. It encodes CAWRLAGGPTYNEQFF. The V call is TRBV30, the J call TRBJ2-1; TRBD2 matches 12 bases. This CDR3 comprises 16 residues. V gave up 3 bases and J gave up 2 bases; unmatched junction bases: 5. From germline, CDR1 is GTSNPN and CDR2 SVGIG (reference sequence).

This chain links TRBV28 with TRBJ1-3, with 8 bases fitting TRBD1. The CDR3 has 17 residues. V was clipped by 2 bases and J by 3 bases; unmatched bases: 9. The germline CDR1 and CDR2 sequences are MDHEN and SYDVKM. The CDR3 coding sequence is TGTGCCAGCAGTTTAGTGGGGACAGGCCGAGTTGGAAACACCATATATTTT. Translating it yields CASSLVGTGRVGNTIYF.

Here the CDR3 reads CASSQATSEDTQYF. The CDR3, as DNA: TGTGCCAGCAGCCAAGCGACTAGCGAAGATACGCAGTATTTT. The J gene is TRBJ2-3, the V gene TRBV4-2; 8 nucleotides match TRBD2. The CDR3 has 14 residues. Per the germline V gene, CDR1 is LGHNA and CDR2 is YNFKEQ. V was pared by 1 base and J by 5 bases, with 2 bases of the junction left unmatched.

The chain couples TRBV4-3 to TRBJ1-6; 8 bases fit TRBD1. Germline V gene data show CDR1 as LGHNA and CDR2 as YSLEER. Trimming took 3 bases from V and 5 from J; bases not matched to a gene: 6. The CDR3 has 16 residues. The CDR3 reads CASSQDRQGHNSPLHF. CDR3 nucleotides: TGCGCCAGCAGCCAGGACAGACAGGGGCATAATTCACCCCTCCACTTT.

In this sample, this clone turned up a few times. The J gene is TRBJ2-3, the V gene TRBV19; D may be TRBD2 (5 bases). The germline V gene has CDR1 LNHDA and CDR2 SQIVND (reference sequence). The CDR3 spans 11 residues. The V gene lost 5 bases and the J gene lost 6 bases, with 6 bases spanning the gap. CDR3 sequence (DNA): TGTGCCAGTAGTCGCGGGGATACGCAGTATTTT. Its protein is CASSRGDTQYF.

The chain carries TRBV4-1 and TRBJ2-7; tentative D call: TRBD2 (5 bases). The V gene lost 1 base and the J gene lost 4 bases, with 14 bases spanning the gap. Per germline, CDR1 MGHRA and CDR2 YSYEKL. This CDR3 comprises 15 residues. CDR3 nucleotide sequence: TGCGCCAGCAGCCAAGGGTATGCAGGACTTTACGAGCAGTACTTC. Translation gives CASSQGYAGLYEQYF.

The genes are TRBV28 and TRBJ2-3; D remains unclear. The CDR3 covers 16 residues. V was clipped by 0 bases and J by 0 bases, with 10 bases between them. In germline, CDR1 is MDHEN, CDR2 SYDVKM. The CDR3 sequence is CASSLWSKTSTDTQYF. In DNA, the CDR3 is TGTGCCAGCAGTTTATGGAGTAAAACTAGCACAGATACGCAGTATTTT.

The J gene is TRBJ1-4, the V gene TRBV7-6; D gene ambiguous. V lost 4 bases, J lost 7 bases, and 10 bases lay in between. CDR3 length: 13 amino acids. CDR1 is SGHVS, CDR2 FNYEAQ, per germline. Here the CDR3 reads CASSSSRGEKLFF. In DNA, the CDR3 is TGTGCCAGCAGCTCAAGTCGGGGTGAAAAACTGTTTTTT.

This chain links TRBV19 with TRBJ2-7; 10 nucleotides line up with TRBD2. V was clipped by 4 bases and J by 7 bases; unmatched bases: 13. This CDR3 is 16 amino acids long. Per the germline V gene, CDR1 is LNHDA and CDR2 is SQIVND (reference sequence). The CDR3 sequence: CASSNPLAGDVEEQYF. As DNA, the CDR3 is TGTGCCAGTAGTAATCCCCTAGCGGGGGACGTAGAAGAGCAGTACTTC. The full variable domain, rest sourced from reference TRBV19 and TRBJ2-7, is DGGITQSPKYLFRKEGQNVTLSCEQNLNHDAMYWYRQDPGQGLRLIYYSQIVNDFQKGDIAEGYSVSREKKESFPLTVTSAQKNPTAFYLCASSNPLAGDVEEQYFGPGTRLTVT.

J is TRBJ2-7 and V is TRBV4-1, with a weak D call TRBD1 (6 bases). CDR3 length equals 14 residues. Trimming removed 4 bases from V and 2 bases from J, with 12 bases in between. Germline V gene sequence: CDR1 MGHRA, CDR2 YSYEKL. CDR3: CASSPHSGAYEQYF. The CDR3 DNA reads as TGCGCCAGCAGCCCTCACTCAGGGGCCTACGAGCAGTACTTC.

V is TRBV23-1 and J is TRBJ1-1; no clear D. TRBV23-1 is known as an ORF, though its function is uncertain. The CDR3 has 17 residues. V gave up 0 bases and J gave up 3 bases, with 17 bases separating them. The CDR3 region is CASSQSGDCGSDTEAFF. CDR3 nucleotide sequence: TGCGCCAGCAGTCAATCCGGGGATTGTGGTAGTGACACTGAAGCTTTCTTT.

V is TRBV4-2 and J is TRBJ2-7; no clear D gene. This CDR3 contains 14 residues. Trimming took 0 bases from V and 6 from J, leaving 12 bases between them. Germline V gene data show CDR1 as LGHNA and CDR2 as YNFKEQ. This CDR3 is CASSQDRRLPEQYF. In DNA form, the CDR3 reads TGTGCCAGCAGCCAAGATCGGCGGCTCCCCGAGCAGTACTTC.

CDR3 amino acids: CASSVYGRDTQYF. In DNA, the CDR3 is TGTGCCAGCAGCGTCTACGGGAGAGATACGCAGTATTTT. V usage is TRBV9 and J usage is TRBJ2-3; D may be TRBD2 (6 bases). V lost 2 bases, J lost 5 bases, and 9 bases lay in between. The CDR3 contains 13 residues. Germline CDR1 and CDR2: SGDLS and YYNGEE.

The chain combines TRBV4-2 with TRBJ1-3; D unclear. This CDR3 has 16 amino acids. V was clipped by 0 bases and J by 0 bases, with 9 bases between them. Germline V gene data show CDR1 as LGHNA and CDR2 as YNFKEQ. CDR3 nucleotides: TGTGCCAGCAGCCAAGAGGCGGAGAGCTCTGGAAACACCATATATTTT. Its protein is CASSQEAESSGNTIYF.

This chain connects TRBV6-1 to TRBJ1-3; no firm D call. The V gene lost 3 bases and the J gene lost 9 bases, with 9 bases spanning the gap. CDR3 length: 12 amino acids. Germline V gene data show CDR1 as MNHNS and CDR2 as SASEGT. CDR3 region: CASSDALSTIYF. The CDR3 bases are TGTGCCAGCAGTGATGCGTTATCCACCATATATTTT.

This clone has just one count. The chain combines TRBV4-2 with TRBJ1-2; possible D gene TRBD1, 6 bases. The CDR3 spans 14 residues. The germline V and J ends were trimmed by 4 bases and 7 bases, with 16 bases remaining between them. The germline V gene has CDR1 LGHNA and CDR2 YNFKEQ. The chain's CDR3 is CASSPASGGSGYTF. In DNA, the CDR3 is TGTGCCAGCAGCCCAGCGAGCGGGGGCTCTGGCTACACCTTC.

V usage is TRBV15 and J usage is TRBJ1-2; TRBD1 matches 10 bases. CDR3 size: 16 residues. Germline lookup yields CDR1 LNHNV and CDR2 YYDKDF (reference sequence). Unmatched junction bases numbered 12, after V lost 4 bases and J lost 7 bases. Here the CDR3 reads CATSTLATGGRGGYTF. DNA for the CDR3: TGTGCCACCAGCACCCTCGCGACAGGGGGCAGAGGTGGCTACACCTTC.

The chain uses TRBV23-1 and TRBJ1-1, with unresolved D. TRBV23-1 is an ORF for which the function is uncertain. There are 15 residues in the CDR3. V was trimmed by 0 bases and J by 1 base, leaving 9 bases between them. CDR3 sequence (DNA): TGCGCCAGCAGTCAATCGAGAACAGAGAACACTGAAGCTTTCTTT. It encodes CASSQSRTENTEAFF.

This chain connects TRBV6-4 to TRBJ2-7, with D perhaps TRBD2 (6 bases). This CDR3 has 14 amino acids. Per the germline V gene, CDR1 is MRHNA and CDR2 is SNTAGT. Trimming shortened V by 10 bases and J by 3 bases, and 19 bases separated the two germline ends. CDR3: CATRVMWGDYEQYF. As DNA, the CDR3 is TGTGCCACCAGGGTTATGTGGGGGGACTACGAGCAGTACTTC.